One and the same sample provided the 18 T cell receptor beta chains below, sequenced in a study of OX40 agonist ivuxolimab in advanced cancers. Only in-frame clones appear in the TCRdb table, and some are missing; sequencing was by immunoSEQ multiplex PCR. The sample includes about 77,000 clones, about 83% seen only once; the top ten take roughly 0.76%. Specimen: CD4+ or CD8+ T cells sorted from blood, collected in a trial of the OX40 agonist ivuxolimab. These TCRs come from an adult with an advanced solid tumor such as melanoma, head and neck, liver or kidney cancer.

This chain joins TRBV7-2 and TRBJ2-7; TRBD2 agrees at 10 bases. The V gene's germline CDR1 is SGHTA and CDR2 FQGNSA. The CDR3 covers 18 residues. The ends lost 2 bases at V and 2 bases at J; junction bases unmatched: 12. CDR3 DNA: TGTGCCAGCAGCTTAATAGCCTGGACTAGCGGCCAACCCTACGAGCAGTACTTC. It yields the protein CASSLIAWTSGQPYEQYF.

This sequence joins TRBV4-1 and TRBJ2-3; 8 nucleotides agree with TRBD2. V gave up 1 base and J gave up 3 bases; unmatched junction bases: 3. Germline CDR1 and CDR2: MGHRA and YSYEKL. The CDR3 runs to 15 residues. As DNA, the CDR3 is TGCGCCAGCAGCCAAGCCCAGCGGGGGACAGATACGCAGTATTTT. Its translation is CASSQAQRGTDTQYF.

J is TRBJ2-7 and V is TRBV5-1, with 9 bases fitting TRBD2. The ends lost 5 bases at V and 5 bases at J; junction bases unmatched: 14. This CDR3 region has 16 residues. Germline V gives CDR1 SGHRS, CDR2 YFSETQ. CDR3: CASRLTAGGSRNEQYF. CDR3 nucleotides: TGCGCCAGCAGGCTGACGGCGGGAGGGTCTCGGAACGAGCAGTACTTC.

V usage is TRBV19 and J usage is TRBJ1-2; D call uncertain. The V gene lost 1 base and the J gene lost 0 bases, with 6 bases spanning the gap. CDR3 length equals 14 residues. Germline V lookup: CDR1 LNHDA, CDR2 SQIVND (reference sequence). The DNA for the CDR3 is TGTGCCAGTAGTATAGGACTAGCTAACTATGGCTACACCTTC. This encodes CASSIGLANYGYTF.

This clone was seen just once. The chain uses TRBV29-1 and TRBJ2-2; possible D gene TRBD1, 5 bases. V dropped 5 bases and J dropped 7 bases, with 14 bases sitting between them. CDR3 length: 13 amino acids. Looked up from germline, CDR1 is SQVTM and CDR2 is ANQGSEA. The CDR3 region is CSVTRVGIGELFF. CDR3 nucleotide sequence: TGCAGCGTTACCAGGGTGGGCATCGGGGAGCTGTTTTTT.

This clone was observed a single time. In DNA, the CDR3 is TGCGCCAGCAGCGAGTGGTCCGGGACAGGGGGCGGCTATGGCTACACCTTC. Amino acid sequence: CASSEWSGTGGGYGYTF. The chain couples TRBV5-1 to TRBJ1-2; 12 bases match TRBD1. CDR3 length: 17 amino acids. Looked up from germline, CDR1 is SGHRS and CDR2 is YFSETQ. V trimming: 4 bases; J trimming: 4 bases; junction bases outside the gene matches: 11. Full variable domain (remainder filled in from reference TRBV5-1 and TRBJ1-2): KAGVTQTPRYLIKTRGQQVTLSCSPISGHRSVSWYQQTPGQGLQFLFEYFSETQRNKGNFPGRFSGRQFSNSRSEMNVSTLELGDSALYLCASSEWSGTGGGYGYTFGSGTRLTVV.

This clone was detected only once. The rearrangement uses TRBV6-6 and TRBJ1-3, with D maybe TRBD1 (6 bases). V was trimmed by 6 bases and J by 0 bases, leaving 9 bases between them. In germline, CDR1 is MNHNY, CDR2 SVGAGI (reference sequence). This CDR3 region has 14 residues. CDR3 nucleotides: TGTGCCAGCAGCCAAGGGGGCTCTGGAAACACCATATATTTT. This sequence encodes CASSQGGSGNTIYF.

The chain links TRBV10-2 to TRBJ2-5, with TRBD2 matching over 13 bases. CDR3 size: 15 residues. Germline lookup yields CDR1 WSHSY and CDR2 SAAADI. The J segment lost 5 bases and the V segment lost 6 bases, leaving 6 bases of the junction unmatched. CDR3 nucleotides: TGCGCCAGCAGAGACGGGGGACTAGCGGGGGAGACCCAGTACTTC. Translated: CASRDGGLAGETQYF.

The chain joins TRBV11-2 to TRBJ2-3; possibly TRBD2 for D (5 bases). V lost 3 bases, J lost 4 bases, and 11 bases lay in between. CDR1 and CDR2 (germline): SGHAT, FQNNGV. The CDR3 sequence is 14 residues long. The CDR3 DNA reads TGTGCCAGCAGCTTGGCGGGTCGCGCAGATACGCAGTATTTT. Translating gives CASSLAGRADTQYF. Full variable domain (missing parts from reference TRBV11-2 and TRBJ2-3): EAGVAQSPRYKIIEKRQSVAFWCNPISGHATLYWYQQILGQGPKLLIQFQNNGVVDDSQLPKDRFSAERLKGVDSTLKIQPAKLEDSAVYLCASSLAGRADTQYFGPGTRLTVL.

This chain connects TRBV30 to TRBJ1-4; D call uncertain. Trimming took off 5 bases at V and 5 bases at J, with 9 bases between the two ends. The germline CDR1 and CDR2 sequences are GTSNPN and SVGIG (reference sequence). The CDR3 runs to 12 residues. Written as DNA, the CDR3 is TGTGCCTGGGAGGACGGGAATGAAAAACTGTTTTTT. Translation gives CAWEDGNEKLFF. The full variable domain, completed using reference TRBV30 and TRBJ1-4, is SQTIHQWPATLVQPVGSPLSLECTVEGTSNPNLYWYRQAAGRGLQLLFYSVGIGQISSEVPQNLSASRPQDRQFILSSKKLLLSDSGFYLCAWEDGNEKLFFGSGTQLSVL.

The rearrangement links TRBV5-1 to TRBJ2-5, with 7 bases matching TRBD1. The germline CDR1 and CDR2 sequences are SGHRS and YFSETQ. The CDR3 loop spans 14 amino acids. V trimming: 2 bases; J trimming: 2 bases; junction bases outside the gene matches: 3. This CDR3 is CASSLGTEQETQYF. The DNA for the CDR3 is TGCGCCAGCAGCTTAGGGACAGAGCAAGAGACCCAGTACTTC.

The V call is TRBV30, the J call TRBJ2-7, with 8 bases aligning to TRBD2. The CDR3 consists of 15 residues. J lost 7 bases, V lost 1 base, and 12 bases had no gene match. Germline V lookup: CDR1 GTSNPN, CDR2 SVGIG (reference sequence). CDR3 nucleotides: TGTGCCTGGAGTGGGACCCGGGAGGGCCCTCGGGAGCAGTACTTC. Translated, it gives CAWSGTREGPREQYF.

The chain employs TRBV7-2 and TRBJ2-5; D remains unclear. V was cut by 1 base and J by 5 bases, with 11 bases left in between. Germline V CDR1 and CDR2: SGHTA, FQGNSA. CDR3 length: 14 amino acids. The CDR3 DNA reads as TGTGCCAGCAGCTTAGGGGGATCGTTGGAGACCCAGTACTTC. Protein: CASSLGGSLETQYF.

The V and J genes are TRBV6-6 and TRBJ2-7; D remains ambiguous. Deletions cut 6 bases from V and 0 bases from J, with 12 bases between. The CDR3 sequence is 14 residues long. Per germline, CDR1 MNHNY and CDR2 SVGAGI (reference sequence). The CDR3: CASRPDWSSYEQYF. The CDR3 nucleotides read TGTGCCAGCAGGCCTGACTGGAGCTCCTACGAGCAGTACTTC.

This chain uses TRBV27 with TRBJ2-5, with D possibly being TRBD1 or TRBD2 (5 bases each). The length of the CDR3 is 13 residues. The germline V gene has CDR1 MNHEY and CDR2 SMNVEV (reference sequence). The germline V and J ends were trimmed by 8 bases and 0 bases, with 10 bases remaining between them. CDR3 nucleotide sequence: TGTGCCAGCCGACAGCGGTACCAAGAGACCCAGTACTTC. Residues: CASRQRYQETQYF.

The chain employs TRBV27 and TRBJ2-6, with D possibly being TRBD1 (5 bases). Between the trimmed V and J ends, which lost 4 bases and 4 bases, there was a span of 17 bases. Looked up from germline, CDR1 is MNHEY and CDR2 is SMNVEV (reference sequence). CDR3 size: 17 residues. CDR3 DNA sequence: TGTGCCAGCAGTTCCTCTCGGGTGGGGCTGGGGGCCAACGTCCTGACTTTC. Protein: CASSSSRVGLGANVLTF.

The chain is built from TRBV5-4 and TRBJ1-2; D is unclear. V was cut by 2 bases and J by 6 bases, with 5 bases left in between. CDR3 length: 11 amino acids. Per the germline V gene, CDR1 is SGHNT and CDR2 is YYREEE (reference sequence). As DNA, the CDR3 is TGTGCCAGCAGCTTACGTGATGGCTACACCTTC. It specifies CASSLRDGYTF. Based on the CDR3 plus reference TRBV5-4 and TRBJ1-2, the full variable domain is ETGVTQSPTHLIKTRGQQVTLRCSSQSGHNTVSWYQQALGQGPQFIFQYYREEENGRGNFPPRFSGLQFPNYSSELNVNALELDDSALYLCASSLRDGYTFGSGTRLTVV.

This clone was detected only a few times. A junction end diverges from the germline sequence, so it may reflect a read error. This rearrangement joins TRBV28 to TRBJ2-6, with unresolved D. The CDR3 consists of 14 residues. Per germline, CDR1 MDHEN and CDR2 SYDVKM. This CDR3 is CASTLGRGANVLTF. The DNA for the CDR3 is TGTGCCAGCACTTTAGGGCGGGGGGCCAACGTCCTGACTTTC. Supplemented by reference TRBV28 and TRBJ2-6, the full variable domain reads DVKVTQSSRYLVKRTGEKVFLECVQDMDHENMFWYRQDPGLGLRLIYFSYDVKMKEKGDIPEGYSVSREKKERFSLILESASTNQTSMYLCASTLGRGANVLTFGAGSRLTVL.